A single sample is the source of the 30 T cell receptor beta chains below, sequenced in a study of CD8 T cells in Susac syndrome. Random hexamers were used to reverse transcribe an amount of about 0.45 to 1 ug RNA. TCRdb processed the immunoSEQ multiplex PCR reads anew with MiXCR; each CDR3 protein has one entry. The table has some 120,000 distinct CDR3 sequences, around 94% seen once. Sequenced sample: CD4+ T cells from PBMCs. These receptors came from a human donor in good health.

The table lists this clonotype with a few counts. The chain employs TRBV12-3 or TRBV12-4 and TRBJ1-1; TRBD1 agrees at 7 bases. With V trimmed by 3 bases and J by 5 bases, 3 bases remained unmatched. This CDR3 is 13 amino acids long. The CDR3 region has the DNA TGTGCCAGCAGTTTCCAGGGGGGAACTGAAGCTTTCTTT. It specifies CASSFQGGTEAFF.

The V and J genes are TRBV20-1 and TRBJ1-2; D is perhaps TRBD1 (5 bases). The ends were cut back, 3 bases at V and 5 bases at J, with 10 bases in the middle. Per germline, CDR1 DFQATT and CDR2 SNEGSKA (reference sequence). The CDR3 totals 12 residues. CDR3 DNA: TGCAGTGCTAGCGGGACGGAATATGGCTACACCTTC. Translating gives CSASGTEYGYTF.

This chain uses TRBV4-3 with TRBJ2-7; weak D call: TRBD2 (6 bases). Looked up from germline, CDR1 is LGHNA and CDR2 is YSLEER. The ends were cut back, 1 base at V and 2 bases at J, with 9 bases in the middle. This CDR3 spans 14 amino acids. CDR3 nucleotide sequence: TGCGCCAGCAGCCAAGGACGGACTACCTACGAGCAGTACTTC. This gives the protein CASSQGRTTYEQYF.

This chain links TRBV2 with TRBJ2-1, with D perhaps TRBD2 (6 bases). Trimming shortened V by 8 bases and J by 7 bases, and 6 bases separated the two germline ends. The germline V gene encodes CDR1 SNHLY and CDR2 FYNNEI. The CDR3 has 10 residues. The CDR3 DNA is TGTGCCAGCGGGGGGAATGAGCAGTTCTTC. Encoded protein: CASGGNEQFF.

This rearrangement joins TRBV5-1 to TRBJ2-7; no reliable D call. Germline values: CDR1 SGHRS, CDR2 YFSETQ. CDR3 length: 14 residues. V was shortened by 1 base and J by 2 bases, with 10 bases between the two germline ends. The CDR3 DNA is TGCGCCAGCAGCTTGATGGCAGACCCCTACGAGCAGTACTTC. This sequence encodes CASSLMADPYEQYF.

The chain uses TRBV9 and TRBJ2-1; the match to TRBD2 covers 7 bases. The junction had 9 bases not matched to a gene; V was cut back by 2 bases and J by 7 bases. Germline CDR1 and CDR2: SGDLS and YYNGEE. This CDR3 region has 15 residues. CDR3 in DNA: TGTGCCAGCAGCGTCGGGACTACCCCTCTGAATGAGCAGTTCTTC. Translation gives CASSVGTTPLNEQFF.

In its sample, this clonotype was seen once. This rearrangement joins TRBV19 to TRBJ2-1; TRBD2 matches at 7 bases. The V and J ends lost 2 bases and 3 bases, in that order; junction bases with no gene match: 1. This CDR3 spans 14 amino acids. CDR1 and CDR2 (germline): LNHDA, SQIVND (reference sequence). The CDR3 loop reads CASSILAVYNEQFF. CDR3 in DNA: TGTGCCAGTAGTATACTAGCGGTCTACAATGAGCAGTTCTTC.

The rearrangement uses TRBV15 and TRBJ2-1; possibly TRBD1 for D (5 bases). Germline V gene lookup returns CDR1 LNHNV and CDR2 YYDKDF (reference sequence). V dropped 4 bases and J dropped 6 bases, with 13 bases sitting between them. The CDR3 totals 14 residues. In nucleotides, the CDR3 is TGTGCCACCAGCACCTGGGCAGGGTTCAATGAGCAGTTCTTC. Its translation: CATSTWAGFNEQFF.

This clonotype was seen only once. The gene calls are TRBV5-1 and TRBJ2-5; D possibly matches TRBD1 or TRBD2 (6 bases each). The germline gives CDR1 SGHRS, CDR2 YFSETQ. V was cut by 4 bases and J by 4 bases, with 14 bases left in between. The CDR3 loop spans 14 amino acids. The CDR3 bases are TGCGCCAGCAGCCCCCCCGGGGGCGGAGAGACCCAGTACTTC. Translating gives CASSPPGGGETQYF.

V gene TRBV29-1 combines with J gene TRBJ1-2; D is uncertain. Germline V gives CDR1 SQVTM, CDR2 ANQGSEA. V was clipped by 3 bases and J by 5 bases, with 13 bases between them. The CDR3 is made up of 13 amino acids. CDR3 sequence: CSVEWASRYGYTF. Here the CDR3 DNA reads TGCAGCGTTGAGTGGGCAAGTCGGTATGGCTACACCTTC.

The rearrangement joins TRBV20-1 to TRBJ2-7, with D perhaps being TRBD1 or TRBD2 (5 bases each). This CDR3 contains 14 residues. The ends were cut back, 5 bases at V and 7 bases at J, with 21 bases in the middle. The V gene's germline CDR1 is DFQATT and CDR2 SNEGSKA (reference sequence). This CDR3 is CSAVISGTHREQYF. In DNA form, the CDR3 reads TGCAGTGCTGTCATTTCCGGGACCCATCGGGAGCAGTACTTC.

The V call is TRBV20-1, the J call TRBJ2-2; 10 nucleotides agree with TRBD1. Germline-derived CDR1 and CDR2 are DFQATT and SNEGSKA (reference sequence). J was trimmed by 3 bases and V by 6 bases; bases with no gene match: 4. This CDR3 comprises 14 residues. The CDR3 sequence is CSATDRGDTGELFF. Here the CDR3 DNA reads TGCAGTGCAACGGACAGGGGGGACACCGGGGAGCTGTTTTTT.

V gene TRBV29-1 combines with J gene TRBJ1-1, with 7 bases that match TRBD1. V lost 4 bases and J lost 3; bases outside the gene matches: 14. The CDR3 spans 16 residues. CDR1 is SQVTM and CDR2 is ANQGSEA in the germline V gene. The CDR3: CSVGRQGRGLDTEAFF. The CDR3 nucleotides read TGCAGCGTTGGGAGACAGGGCCGCGGTCTGGACACTGAAGCTTTCTTT.

The rearrangement joins TRBV10-3 to TRBJ2-7, with D possibly being TRBD2 (6 bases). The CDR3 sequence is 13 residues long. Trimming removed 0 bases from V and 3 bases from J, with 6 bases in between. Germline CDR1 and CDR2: ENHRY and SYGVKD. The DNA of the CDR3 is TGTGCCATCAGTGAGTCGGAGGGCTACGAGCAGTACTTC. Translating it yields CAISESEGYEQYF.

The chain couples TRBV20-1 to TRBJ1-1, with 7 bases that match TRBD1. With V trimmed by 6 bases and J by 0 bases, 7 bases remained unmatched. The CDR3 contains 14 residues. In germline, CDR1 is DFQATT, CDR2 SNEGSKA (reference sequence). The CDR3 DNA sequence: TGCAGTGCCACGCCAGGGGGTTTGAACACTGAAGCTTTCTTT. It yields the protein CSATPGGLNTEAFF.

The CDR3 bases are TGTGCTAGTGGTTCCGGTCTAGCCCAGTACAATGAGCAGTTCTTC. It translates to CASGSGLAQYNEQFF. The chain uses TRBV12-5 and TRBJ2-1; possibly TRBD2 for D (5 bases). This CDR3 region has 15 residues. Germline lookup yields CDR1 LGHNT and CDR2 FRNRAP. V was pared by 4 bases and J by 4 bases, with 14 bases between.

J is TRBJ2-1 and V is TRBV19; no firm D call. The ends were cut back, 3 bases at V and 5 bases at J, with 20 bases in the middle. The CDR3 contains 17 residues. Germline V gives CDR1 LNHDA, CDR2 SQIVND (reference sequence). The CDR3 coding sequence is TGTGCCAGTAGTATCCCTAAGATGGGCTCCCTTAACAATGAGCAGTTCTTC. Residues: CASSIPKMGSLNNEQFF.

The chain uses TRBV4-1 and TRBJ2-1; D is unresolved. Trimming shortened V by 4 bases and J by 3 bases, and 22 bases separated the two germline ends. Germline V gives CDR1 MGHRA, CDR2 YSYEKL. This CDR3 has 18 amino acids. The CDR3 DNA sequence: TGCGCCAGCAGCCTAATCCCTCCTCCATTCCAACTCTACAATGAGCAGTTCTTC. This translates into CASSLIPPPFQLYNEQFF.

In its sample, this clonotype was seen once. The chain couples TRBV10-3 to TRBJ1-5, with D possibly being TRBD1 (5 bases). Germline CDR1 ENHRY, CDR2 SYGVKD. This CDR3 region has 16 residues. The V gene lost 2 bases and the J gene lost 4 bases, with 15 bases spanning the gap. The CDR3 sequence is CAISEGHSRENQPQHF. CDR3 bases: TGTGCCATCAGTGAGGGACACAGCAGGGAAAATCAGCCCCAGCATTTT.

The V call is TRBV12-3 or TRBV12-4, the J call TRBJ1-1; D is ambiguous. The length of the CDR3 is 12 residues. V lost 5 bases, J lost 12 bases, and 16 bases lay in between. CDR3 bases: TGTGCCAGCAGTCGGGCCTCTTTAGGAACTTTCTTT. Encoded protein: CASSRASLGTFF.

In the case of this clonotype: The junction departs from germline at one end; a sequencing error may be responsible. The chain employs TRBV23-1 and TRBJ1-1, with no clear D. TRBV23-1 is reported as an ORF; its role is uncertain. The CDR3 totals 8 residues. The CDR3 here is CASTNQVF. For the CDR3, the DNA is TGCGCCAGCACCAATCAGGTCTTT.

In its sample, this clonotype was seen a few times. This sequence joins TRBV9 and TRBJ2-3; a possible D gene is TRBD2 (6 bases). Germline CDR1 SGDLS, CDR2 YYNGEE. The V gene lost 2 bases and the J gene lost 0 bases, with 7 bases spanning the gap. This CDR3 spans 14 amino acids. CDR3: CASSVGTSTDTQYF. The DNA for the CDR3 is TGTGCCAGCAGCGTCGGGACTAGCACAGATACGCAGTATTTT.

The chain is built from TRBV14 and TRBJ2-1; 12 nucleotides match TRBD2. Per the germline V gene, CDR1 is SGHDN and CDR2 is FVKESK. CDR3 size: 17 residues. V shed 0 bases, J shed 6 bases, and the junction held 6 bases outside the gene matches. CDR3 bases: TGTGCCAGCAGCCAAGACCGACTAGCGGGAGAGGGCAATGAGCAGTTCTTC. Its protein is CASSQDRLAGEGNEQFF. The complete variable domain, with remaining parts taken from reference TRBV14 and TRBJ2-1, reads EAGVTQFPSHSVIEKGQTVTLRCDPISGHDNLYWYRRVMGKEIKFLLHFVKESKQDESGMPNNRFLAERTGGTYSTLKVQPAELEDSGVYFCASSQDRLAGEGNEQFFGPGTRLTVL.

The chain combines TRBV13 with TRBJ1-5, with 10 positions matching TRBD1. The J segment lost 6 bases and the V segment lost 6 bases, leaving 11 bases of the junction unmatched. There are 16 residues in the CDR3. Germline V gene sequence: CDR1 PRHDT, CDR2 FYEKMQ (reference sequence). CDR3 DNA: TGTGCCAGCAGTCTTCAAAGGACAGGGGGGTTTCAGCCCCAGCATTTT. This gives the protein CASSLQRTGGFQPQHF.

The CDR3 reads CASYSGGSYNEQFF. The CDR3, as DNA: TGCGCCAGCTACAGCGGGGGTTCCTACAATGAGCAGTTCTTC. The J gene is TRBJ2-1, the V gene TRBV5-1, with 8 positions matching TRBD2. Losses at the gene ends were 7 bases for V and 1 base for J; bases not matched to a gene: 4. Germline V gene sequence: CDR1 SGHRS, CDR2 YFSETQ. CDR3 length: 14 amino acids.

The genes are TRBV7-8 and TRBJ2-7, with 10 bases aligning to TRBD1. Germline CDR1 and CDR2: SGHVS and FQNEAQ. This CDR3 comprises 15 residues. V was pared by 5 bases and J by 5 bases, with 9 bases of the junction left unmatched. The CDR3 nucleotides are TGTGCCAGCAGCCGTACGGGACAGGGGCCAGACGAGCAGTACTTC. The encoded protein is CASSRTGQGPDEQYF.

This chain uses TRBV3-1 with TRBJ2-1; weak D call: TRBD1 (5 bases). This CDR3 region has 15 residues. The germline V gene encodes CDR1 LGHDT and CDR2 YNNKEL (reference sequence). The V gene lost 3 bases and the J gene lost 0 bases, with 9 bases spanning the gap. As DNA, the CDR3 is TGTGCCAGCAGCCAGGGGCAGAGCTCCTACAATGAGCAGTTCTTC. Its translation: CASSQGQSSYNEQFF.

This clonotype was recorded a few times. This chain joins TRBV6-2 or TRBV6-3 and TRBJ1-1; no clear D gene. Germline values: CDR1 MNHEY, CDR2 SVGEGT. The CDR3 length is 13 residues. Trimming shortened V by 4 bases and J by 4 bases, and 10 bases separated the two germline ends. The CDR3 DNA follows: TGTGCCAGCAGTTGGACCCCGGGCACTGAAGCTTTCTTT. This gives the protein CASSWTPGTEAFF.

The chain uses TRBV30 and TRBJ1-1; D not resolved. Trimming cost V 1 base and J 4 bases, with 10 bases left between them. This CDR3 region has 13 residues. CDR1 GTSNPN and CDR2 SVGIG come from the germline V gene (reference sequence). The CDR3 protein is CAWSGLPGTEAFF. The CDR3 bases are TGTGCCTGGAGTGGGCTCCCGGGCACTGAAGCTTTCTTT.

The V and J genes are TRBV9 and TRBJ1-1, with D unclear. CDR3 size: 19 residues. Trimming took 2 bases from V and 8 from J, leaving 31 bases between them. Germline V gene sequence: CDR1 SGDLS, CDR2 YYNGEE. The CDR3 loop reads CASSVGARDFGNPTSEAFF. DNA for the CDR3: TGTGCCAGCAGCGTGGGCGCCCGGGATTTTGGCAATCCGACTTCCGAAGCTTTCTTT.